These 15 T cell receptor beta chains were sequenced from one sample in a study of blood T cells in healthy people across ages. Primers used in a second PCR of roughly 6 to 12 cycles were a sample-barcoded 5' primer and a J-beta primer mix. TCRdb analysed the 5' RACE reads with MiXCR anew, one entry per CDR3 protein. Here the sample spans about 780,000 distinct CDR3 sequences, less than 60% being singletons. The sequenced sample was blood. The source is a man of 80 years or more in good health.

The chain links TRBV30 to TRBJ2-7; D is unresolved. CDR1 is GTSNPN, CDR2 SVGIG, per germline (reference sequence). The CDR3 consists of 14 residues. Deletions cut 0 bases from V and 4 bases from J, with 13 bases between. CDR3: CAWSVRIDGYEQYF. As DNA, the CDR3 is TGTGCCTGGAGTGTACGGATAGACGGTTACGAGCAGTACTTC.

This chain links TRBV6-6 with TRBJ2-7; 9 bases fit TRBD2. The junction had 2 bases not matched to a gene; V was cut back by 2 bases and J by 3 bases. This CDR3 spans 14 amino acids. Germline V gene data show CDR1 as MNHNY and CDR2 as SVGAGI (reference sequence). In DNA form, the CDR3 reads TGTGCCAGCAGTTACGCTAGCGGGAACTACGAGCAGTACTTC. It translates to CASSYASGNYEQYF.

The CDR3 DNA is TGTGCCAGCAGCAATTGGCGGGAGGGCCGGTGCGAGCAGTACTTC. It encodes CASSNWREGRCEQYF. The J gene is TRBJ2-7, the V gene TRBV21-1; the table's D call TRBD2 went unverified against the DNA. TRBV21-1 is a known pseudogene. The CDR3 contains 15 residues.

A word on this clonotype: At one of its ends the junction is not consistent with the germline gene, which may arise from a read error. This sequence joins TRBV7-2 and TRBJ2-5; TRBD2 matches at 7 bases. Germline loops: CDR1 SGHTA, CDR2 FQGNSA. The CDR3 is made up of 15 amino acids. Written as DNA, the CDR3 is TGTGCCATCAGCCGCGGTTCTAGCGGCCAAGAGACCCAGTACTTC. This gives the protein CAISRGSSGQETQYF.

The CDR3 DNA reads TGCGCCAGCAGCTTGGCGGCAGGGGGAGGCGAGACCCAGTACTTC. Protein sequence: CASSLAAGGGETQYF. The J gene is TRBJ2-5, the V gene TRBV5-1, with D tentatively TRBD1 (7 bases). This CDR3 comprises 15 residues. Between the trimmed V and J ends, which lost 0 bases and 5 bases, there was a span of 14 bases. CDR1 SGHRS and CDR2 YFSETQ come from the germline V gene.

The J gene is TRBJ2-5, the V gene TRBV30; D call uncertain. Germline CDR1 GTSNPN, CDR2 SVGIG (reference sequence). The CDR3 is 10 residues long. Trimming removed 0 bases from V and 4 bases from J, with 0 bases in between. The CDR3 DNA is TGTGCCTGGAGTGTAGAGACCCAGTACTTC. Residues: CAWSVETQYF.

DNA for the CDR3: TGCAGTGCTAGGGGCCCAGGGGGCCTCTACGAGCAGTACTTC. It codes for CSARGPGGLYEQYF. The chain combines TRBV20-1 with TRBJ2-7, with 8 bases lining up with TRBD1. Germline lookup yields CDR1 DFQATT and CDR2 SNEGSKA (reference sequence). With 3 bases clipped from V and 3 bases from J, the junction kept 7 bases outside the gene matches. The CDR3 runs 14 residues.

This clonotype was counted a few times. The chain uses TRBV20-1 and TRBJ2-1, with 16 positions matching TRBD2. The CDR3 runs to 15 residues. Germline V gene data show CDR1 as DFQATT and CDR2 as SNEGSKA (reference sequence). This CDR3 is CSFQGEGLAGGEQFF. The CDR3, as DNA: TGCAGCTTCCAAGGGGAGGGACTAGCGGGAGGGGAGCAGTTCTTC.

This chain connects TRBV9 to TRBJ2-3; D possibly uses TRBD1 or TRBD2 (5 bases each). This CDR3 region has 15 residues. Looked up from germline, CDR1 is SGDLS and CDR2 is YYNGEE. V lost 4 bases, J lost 4 bases, and 16 bases lay in between. The CDR3 spells CASSSRGAAPDTQYF. The CDR3 DNA is TGTGCCAGCAGCTCGCGAGGGGCCGCACCAGATACGCAGTATTTT.

This clonotype is a singleton in its sample. One end of the junction does not line up with germline, which may come from a read error. This sequence joins TRBV4-2 and TRBJ2-1, with D maybe TRBD2 (5 bases). The CDR3 length is 16 residues. CDR1 LGHNA and CDR2 YNFKEQ come from the germline V gene. The CDR3 protein is CASSQDGSLGRNEQLF. In DNA form, the CDR3 reads TGTGCCAGCAGCCAAGATGGGAGTCTGGGTCGCAATGAGCAGTTATTC.

A few counts support this clonotype. The chain joins TRBV11-2 to TRBJ2-1, with 9 bases matching TRBD2. V was clipped by 6 bases and J by 5 bases; unmatched bases: 5. The CDR3 has 14 amino acids. The V gene's germline CDR1 is SGHAT and CDR2 FQNNGV. For the CDR3, the DNA is TGTGCCAGCAGATCCGGGACTAGCAACAATGAGCAGTTCTTC. Translation gives CASRSGTSNNEQFF. The full variable domain, in which reference TRBV11-2 and TRBJ2-1 provide the parts outside the CDR3, is EAGVAQSPRYKIIEKRQSVAFWCNPISGHATLYWYQQILGQGPKLLIQFQNNGVVDDSQLPKDRFSAERLKGVDSTLKIQPAKLEDSAVYLCASRSGTSNNEQFFGPGTRLTVL.

CDR3 in DNA: TGTGCCAGCAGTCAAGGGACTAGCGTTGAGACCCAGTACTTC. Amino acid sequence: CASSQGTSVETQYF. This chain joins TRBV12-3 or TRBV12-4 and TRBJ2-5; the match to TRBD2 covers 10 bases. The CDR3 is 14 residues long. J gave up 5 bases and V 5 bases, and 5 bases lay outside the gene matches.

This clonotype has a handful of counts. The chain employs TRBV11-3 and TRBJ2-1; D call uncertain. Germline lookup yields CDR1 SGHNT and CDR2 YENEEA. The CDR3 consists of 16 residues. Trimming took off 5 bases at V and 7 bases at J, with 21 bases between the two ends. The CDR3 DNA sequence: TGTGCCAGCAGCCTAAACGGGTATTCGAGCTTAAATGAGCAGTTCTTC. It translates to CASSLNGYSSLNEQFF.

This clonotype was recorded at least ten times. This may stem from a read error, because a much larger clone lies one nucleotide away. The chain combines TRBV29-1 with TRBJ2-1; the D gene is possibly TRBD1 (5 bases). The J call is uncertain, as TRBJ2-7 better fits the DNA end. Germline V CDR1 and CDR2: SQVTM, ANQGSEA. The length of the CDR3 is 13 residues. CDR3 protein: CSGNWGLYNEQYF. CDR3 bases: TGCAGCGGAAATTGGGGCCTTTACAATGAGCAGTACTTC.

The chain links TRBV2 to TRBJ2-7; weak D call: TRBD1 (6 bases). Germline values: CDR1 SNHLY, CDR2 FYNNEI. Deletions cut 2 bases from V and 3 bases from J, with 20 bases between. The CDR3 consists of 17 residues. For the CDR3, the DNA is TGTGCCAGCAGTGAATGGAGAGGCAGGGGTAACCTCTACGAGCAGTACTTC. Translated: CASSEWRGRGNLYEQYF.